A single sample is the source of the 10 T cell receptor beta chains below, sequenced in a study of radiation and T cells in renal cell carcinoma. The time point was: blood 4 weeks post-SBRT, at nephrectomy. Documented treatment: 15 Gy SBRT to primary tumor, nephrectomy 4 weeks later. Produced via immunoSEQ multiplex PCR; TCRdb's table is partial and in-frame only. The sample lists 150,000 or so clones, about nine tenths occurring once. Sequenced material: blood, taken from a patient whose treatment included radiotherapy and nephrectomy. The receptors come from a woman in her forties or fifties with renal cell carcinoma.

V is TRBV4-3 and J is TRBJ1-1, with D unclear. The ends were cut back, 4 bases at V and 7 bases at J, with 19 bases in the middle. The CDR3 runs to 15 residues. Germline loops: CDR1 LGHNA, CDR2 YSLEER. CDR3 DNA sequence: TGCGCCAGCAGCCTAGATGTCGGCAGGAACTATGAAGCTTTCTTT. Its translation is CASSLDVGRNYEAFF.

J is TRBJ2-2 and V is TRBV25-1, with 12 bases identical to TRBD2. Germline trimming cut 6 bases from V and 4 bases from J; bases unmatched to any gene: 6. Germline CDR1 reads MGHDK; CDR2 reads SYGVNS. CDR3 size: 16 residues. The CDR3 DNA follows: TGTGCCAGCAGAGGACTAGCGGGGACTCTCACCGGGGAGCTGTTTTTT. Protein sequence: CASRGLAGTLTGELFF.

This clone was observed a few times. The chain uses TRBV18 and TRBJ1-1; D is uncertain. The germline V gene encodes CDR1 KGHSH and CDR2 LQKENI. This CDR3 comprises 13 residues. V was pared by 2 bases and J by 2 bases, with 6 bases between. Here the CDR3 reads CASSPSHNTEAFF. The CDR3 nucleotides are TGTGCCAGCTCACCAAGCCATAACACTGAAGCTTTCTTT.

The chain recombines TRBV5-8 with TRBJ1-4; D remains ambiguous. The CDR3 runs 14 residues. Germline V CDR1 and CDR2: SGHTS, YDEGEE. Between the trimmed V and J ends, which lost 8 bases and 0 bases, there was a span of 11 bases. CDR3 nucleotide sequence: TGTGCCAGTGATCGTCCCGCAACTAATGAAAAACTGTTTTTT. Its protein product is CASDRPATNEKLFF.

The genes are TRBV11-2 and TRBJ1-1, with no clear D. There are 15 residues in the CDR3. The germline V gene encodes CDR1 SGHAT and CDR2 FQNNGV. The V gene lost 1 base and the J gene lost 1 base, with 10 bases spanning the gap. DNA for the CDR3: TGTGCCAGCAGCTTAGTGGGCAGACCGAACACTGAAGCTTTCTTT. Translating gives CASSLVGRPNTEAFF. Filled out from reference TRBV11-2 and TRBJ1-1, the complete variable domain reads EAGVAQSPRYKIIEKRQSVAFWCNPISGHATLYWYQQILGQGPKLLIQFQNNGVVDDSQLPKDRFSAERLKGVDSTLKIQPAKLEDSAVYLCASSLVGRPNTEAFFGQGTRLTVV.

This chain connects TRBV5-1 to TRBJ1-1, with 7 bases matching TRBD1. The CDR3 runs 14 residues. Germline CDR1 reads SGHRS; CDR2 reads YFSETQ. V dropped 2 bases and J dropped 3; count of bases not matched to a gene: 4. The CDR3 DNA reads TGCGCCAGCAGCTTCCGACAGGGAGACACTGAAGCTTTCTTT. It translates to CASSFRQGDTEAFF.

The chain couples TRBV4-1 to TRBJ2-2, with 7 bases fitting TRBD2. The CDR3 sequence is 14 residues long. Trimming removed 1 base from V and 13 bases from J; junction bases left unmatched: 9. Germline V CDR1 and CDR2: MGHRA, YSYEKL. CDR3 nucleotides: TGCGCCAGCAGCCAAGTCCTGGCAGGGAGGGGGCTGTTTTTT. It translates to CASSQVLAGRGLFF.

This clone was counted between two and nine times. This chain joins TRBV7-9 and TRBJ1-1; weak D call: TRBD1 (6 bases). The CDR3 extends over 15 amino acids. Trimming shortened V by 2 bases and J by 7 bases, and 17 bases separated the two germline ends. Germline values: CDR1 SEHNR, CDR2 FQNEAQ (reference sequence). The CDR3 loop is CASSLSGAPTSEAFF. The DNA of the CDR3 is TGTGCCAGCAGCTTATCGGGGGCTCCCACCAGTGAAGCTTTCTTT.

The V call is TRBV6-5, the J call TRBJ1-3; D not resolved. The CDR3 is 15 amino acids. Germline V gene data show CDR1 as MNHEY and CDR2 as SVGAGI. The V end was cut by 6 bases, the J end by 0 bases, with 12 bases between. The CDR3 DNA sequence: TGTGCCAGCAGCTACAGTGGGCTCTCTGGAAACACCATATATTTT. Translation: CASSYSGLSGNTIYF.

This clone was observed a single time. V gene TRBV18 combines with J gene TRBJ2-7; TRBD1 matches at 7 bases. This CDR3 spans 15 amino acids. V dropped 3 bases and J dropped 1; count of bases not matched to a gene: 6. Germline CDR1 reads KGHSH; CDR2 reads LQKENI. In DNA, the CDR3 is TGTGCCAGCTCACCGACAGGGCCCGATTCCTACGAGCAGTACTTC. Amino acids: CASSPTGPDSYEQYF.